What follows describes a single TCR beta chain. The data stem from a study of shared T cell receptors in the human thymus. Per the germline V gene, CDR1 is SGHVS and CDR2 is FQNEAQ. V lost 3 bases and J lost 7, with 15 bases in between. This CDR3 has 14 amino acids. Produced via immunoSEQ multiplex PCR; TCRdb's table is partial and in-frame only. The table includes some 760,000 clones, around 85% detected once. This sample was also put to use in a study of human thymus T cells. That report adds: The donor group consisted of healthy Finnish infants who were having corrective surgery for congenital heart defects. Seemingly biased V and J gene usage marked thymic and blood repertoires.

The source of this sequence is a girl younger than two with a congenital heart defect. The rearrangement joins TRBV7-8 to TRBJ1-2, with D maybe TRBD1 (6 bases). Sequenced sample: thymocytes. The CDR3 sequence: CASSFGSGTTGYTF. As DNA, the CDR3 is TGTGCCAGCAGCTTCGGGTCCGGGACAACTGGCTACACCTTC.